This T cell receptor (beta chain) was profiled in a study of blood T cell repertoires in COVID-19 (TCRdb year 2020). At the level of the whole study: The collaborator samples originated in the United States, Italy and Spain and spanned the acute and convalescent phases of COVID-19. Where available, HLA class I and class II types were obtained from metadata supplied by the sample provider rather than from assay-based typing. Sample metadata almost always included a de-identified subject ID, COVID-19 status, age in years and sex. The samples were drawn from two sources: the first 160 participants of the ongoing ImmuneRACE study, and 950 to 1,500 subjects contributed by 6 global collaborators. The material from the prospective study consisted of cDNA or gDNA derived from T cells, B-cell-depleted T cells, or PBMCs. The dataset comprised deeply sampled blood TCRbeta repertoires from subjects exposed to, actively infected with, or recovered from COVID-19. The repertoires were released in a freely available public database meant as a resource for research on the immune response to SARS-CoV-2. On the study overall, not on this receptor specifically: How much clinical and demographic metadata was included differed by source and by participant, and the metadata was provided uncurated.

The collaborating institutions used their own protocols to collect whole blood in K2EDTA tubes. Collaborator samples were shipped for TCRbeta analysis as frozen whole blood, isolated PBMCs, or DNA extracted from either sample type. Notes on this clone: Its antigen specificity is not known. Base qualities are missing; no much larger clone stands one base away.

TCRbeta CDR3 regions were amplified from genomic DNA using the immunoSEQ Assay, a bias-controlled multiplex PCR. Under the source paper's analysis protocol: Nucleated cell counts per sample were estimated from amplification of reference gene primers within the assay. To quantify the absolute abundance of each unique TCRbeta CDR3 rearrangement, sequence reads were collapsed and filtered. For each sample, productive Simpson clonality was calculated by taking the square root of Simpson's diversity index across productive rearrangements. As stored in TCRdb, this immuneACCESS dataset retains in-frame rearrangements with V and J assigned. A fraction of the clones does not appear; measured against another copy, unresolved V genes explain less than half of the discrepancy, and the remainder lacks a known reason. That table supplies the V and J calls and clone size; D and trimming were determined from the DNA. The sample records some 100,000 clones, 80% of which are singletons. The biggest ten clones account for about 4.1% of the sample.

Reading from cysteine to phenylalanine, the CDR3 counts 21 amino acids. Only the CDR3 DNA is retained, 63 bases long and in frame from the first base. CDR1 and CDR2, looked up from the germline V gene, are SGHVS and FQNEAQ. Unmatched junction bases come to 17, with V trimmed by 0 bases and J by 2 bases. The chain joins TRBV7-8 to TRBJ2-1, and 9 junction bases match TRBD2. The receptor comes from a human donor in a cohort sampled during active or convalescent COVID-19. Input material: peripheral blood. The CDR3: CASSLAGYSAGGPGAYNEQFF. The DNA is as follows: TGTGCCAGCAGCTTAGCCGGTTATTCCGCGGGAGGGCCGGGGGCCTACAATGAGCAGTTCTTC.